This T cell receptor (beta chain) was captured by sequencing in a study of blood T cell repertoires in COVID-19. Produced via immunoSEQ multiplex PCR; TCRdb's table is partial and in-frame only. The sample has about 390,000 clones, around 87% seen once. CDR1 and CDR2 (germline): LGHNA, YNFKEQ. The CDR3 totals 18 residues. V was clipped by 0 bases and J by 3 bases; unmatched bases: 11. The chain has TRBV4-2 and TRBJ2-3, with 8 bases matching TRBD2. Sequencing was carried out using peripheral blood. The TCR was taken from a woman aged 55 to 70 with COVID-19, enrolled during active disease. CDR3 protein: CASSQDSTSRGVTDTQYF. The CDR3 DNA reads TGTGCCAGCAGCCAAGATTCGACTTCGCGGGGGGTAACAGATACGCAGTATTTT.